This T cell receptor beta chain is from a study of CD8 T cells in Susac syndrome (dated by TCRdb to about 2019). At the level of the whole study: Of the Susac syndrome patients who were sequenced, eight were in clinical remission while about six had clinically active disease. At blood withdrawal, Susac syndrome patients were therapy-naive, treated with corticosteroids (with IVIg additionally given to some), or treated with IVIg alone. The study used repertoire sequencing to test whether antigen drove CD8+ T cell activation and differentiation in Susac syndrome. The study compared CD8+ T cell repertoire clonality among 11 to 12 healthy donors, 14 Susac syndrome patients and about 16 multiple sclerosis patients. Broader findings and caveats from the paper: The study acknowledged that relatively few individuals were included in the TCR sequencing and HLA analysis. Clonal expansion was observed in Susac syndrome CD8+ repertoires, with the highest expansion in CD8+ TEMRA cells and greater expansion in clinically active than in remitting patients. Looking at Susac-specific public clones, the researchers identified fewer than 20 in the total CD8+ repertoire and roughly five in the CD8+ TEMRA repertoire.

Peripheral blood CD8+ and CD4+ T cells from healthy donors, Susac syndrome patients and multiple sclerosis patients were profiled using high-throughput TCR beta sequencing. Recently defined diagnostic criteria for definite or probable disease were met by the Susac syndrome patients. Bulk CD8+ and CD4+ T cells were purified by magnetic negative isolation, whereas CD8+ TEMRA cells were enriched by FACS. Blood was drawn into EDTA tubes, processed within 24 hours, and PBMCs were isolated by density gradient centrifugation. PBMCs intended for TCR sequencing were frozen in liquid nitrogen and were later thawed in a 37 degrees C water bath. A purity of at least 90% was achieved for sorted or isolated CD4+, CD8+ and CD8+ TEMRA cells. Remarks on this clonotype: Its target antigen remains unknown. Per-nucleotide qualities are absent, and no much larger clonotype sits a single base away.

RNA was extracted with the RNeasy kit and roughly 0.45 to 1 ug was reverse transcribed using random hexamers. The immunoSEQ multiplex PCR assay, covering 54 Vbeta and 13 Jbeta segments, was used to amplify TCR beta CDR3 regions. To correct PCR amplification bias, a synthetic template baseline was used for both primer optimization and computational correction. As for how the authors treated the data: Reads were annotated to V, D and J genes per IMGT and analyzed with immunoSEQ Analyzer, keeping only productive sequences. Clonality was computed as one minus Shannon entropy normalized by log2 of the number of productive unique sequences. Public and private clones were assessed among the 100 most prevalent clones of each patient and control. Clones were defined as Susac-specific when absent from the healthy and MS cohorts, from approximately 1,100 published viral clones and from other ImmuneACCESS disease sequences. The public sequencing data were trimmed at Q25 with fastp and processed into clonotypes with MiXCR by TCRdb, which kept only in-frame beta chains. Rows matching on CDR3 protein sequence are summarized as one entry with the most common DNA and genes. TCRdb, not the authors, supplied the V and J calls. A total of 95,000 to 150,000 distinct CDR3 sequences appear in this sample, 90% to 95% of them only once. The top ten clones comprise about 0.28% of the sample.

The germline V gene sets CDR1 to SQVTM and CDR2 to ANQGSEA. Trimming removed 4 bases from V and 1 base from J, leaving 11 bases between the germline ends. From its cysteine to its phenylalanine, the CDR3 spans 14 amino acids. CDR3 DNA is the only sequence kept; it has 42 bases, read in frame from the first base. The chain is made from TRBV29-1 and TRBJ1-5, with no confident D gene call. The sequenced sample was CD8+ T cells from PBMCs. The TCR comes from a human donor with Susac syndrome. The DNA sequence follows: TGCAGCGTTGGAGAGGGAGTAAGCAATCAGCCCCAGCATTTT. Protein translation: CSVGEGVSNQPQHF.